This TCR beta chain was captured in a study of T cell changes during pregnancy in multiple sclerosis. This CDR3 spans 18 amino acids. Germline V CDR1 and CDR2: KGHSY, FQNENV. V was trimmed by 1 base and J by 4 bases, leaving 23 bases between them. Profiling relied on immunoSEQ multiplex PCR, and the TCRdb table lists in-frame clones only, not all of them. The table has approximately 47,000 clones, 80% to 90% seen once. Sequencing used peripheral blood, obtained in the first trimester of pregnancy. The chain recombines TRBV16 with TRBJ2-7; TRBD2 might be the D (6 bases). This TCR derives from a female donor with multiple sclerosis, enrolled in a pregnancy study. CDR3 nucleotides: TGTGCCAGCAGCCAATATCTGTCCGTCGGGACGGGGGATTACGAGCAGTACTTC. Translation: CASSQYLSVGTGDYEQYF.